This T cell receptor beta chain was recovered during a study of Ad26.COV2.S vaccination and SARS-CoV-2 variants. The treatment here: around 19 received Ad26.COV2.S at low or high dose, single or two shots; roughly five received placebo; per-sample allocation not given. Collection of the samples took place on day 63 after the first injection of vaccine or placebo. The CDR3 contains 12 residues. CDR1 is SGHAT and CDR2 is FQDESV in the germline V gene (reference sequence). Deletions cut 1 base from V and 13 bases from J, with 11 bases between. TCRdb's table, derived via immunoSEQ multiplex PCR, lists solely in-frame clones and lacks some. Among around 450,000 clones, 89% were seen once, and the ten largest hold 2.5% to 3%.

The sample in question was peripheral blood, obtained in a trial of Ad26.COV2.S vaccine versus placebo. The sequence came from a person aged 18-60 years who received the Ad26.COV2.S COVID-19 vaccine or a placebo. The chain carries TRBV11-1 and TRBJ2-1; D gene ambiguous. CDR3 bases: TGTGCCAGCAGCTTAGGGGATGGGTACCAGTTCTTC. It is translated as CASSLGDGYQFF.